This is a list of T cell receptor beta chains from one sample in a study of T cells in Graves' hyperthyroidism and ophthalmopathy. In TCRdb, the multiplex PCR reads were re-called with MiXCR into one record per CDR3 protein. Of hundreds of thousands of distinct CDR3 sequences listed, roughly 24% are singletons. The sequenced material came from blood. Receptor source: a woman under 40 with Graves' ophthalmopathy. Both conserved end residues are part of each CDR3. A D gene is named only where the DNA matches it firmly. Only part of the rows carry a size: once, few, many, or a class if the clone is expanded.

TGCGCCAGCAGCCTGATGCAGATGAACACTGAAGCTTTCTTT	CASSLMQMNTEAFF	-	-	TRBJ1-1	TRBV5-1	14
TGTGCCAGCAGCACCACGACCCACTGCGAGCAGTACTTC	CASSTTTHCEQYF	-	many	TRBJ2-7	TRBV11-2	13
TGTGCCAGCAGTAGGACAGGGACGGGCGAGCAGTACTTC	CASSRTGTGEQYF	TRBD1	many	TRBJ2-7	TRBV7-3	13
TGTGCCAGCAGTCCAGGTTCCCCCCAGACCCAGTACTTC	CASSPGSPQTQYF	-	few	TRBJ2-5	TRBV6-2/TRBV6-3	13
TGTGCCAGCAGTTTTGGCCTGGGGATAGGGACTCCTACGCAGCAGTACTTC	CASSFGLGIGTPTQQYF	-	many	TRBJ2-7	TRBV27	17
TGTGCCAGCAGTTGGGAAACAAACACCGGGGAGCTGTTTTTT	CASSWETNTGELFF	-	many	TRBJ2-2	TRBV6-5	14
TGTGCCAGCGGGGGGTCAGGGTACACTGAAGCTTTCTTT	CASGGSGYTEAFF	-	-	TRBJ1-1	TRBV12-3/TRBV12-4	13
TGCAGTGCTAGAGGTGAGGGCGGATCGAACACTGAAGCTTTCTTT	CSARGEGGSNTEAFF	-	few	TRBJ1-1	TRBV20-1	15
TGTGCCAGCAGTTACTTGGCGGAGAACACTGAAGCTTTCTTT	CASSYLAENTEAFF	-	many	TRBJ1-1	TRBV6-2/TRBV6-3	14
TGTGCCAGTAGAAGCGACAGCTCCTATCAGCCCCAGCATTTT	CASRSDSSYQPQHF	-	many	TRBJ1-5	TRBV19	14
TGCAGTGCTAGGGTCGGGCCCTATGGCTACACCTTC	CSARVGPYGYTF	-	many	TRBJ1-2	TRBV20-1	12
TGCAGCGTTGGATCGGGCTTGAACACTGAAGCTTTCTTT	CSVGSGLNTEAFF	-	many	TRBJ1-1	TRBV29-1	13
TGTGCCGCAGGTGGGGACAGGGCGAGCTCTGAAGCTTTCTTT	CAAGGDRASSEAFF	TRBD1	many	TRBJ1-1	TRBV15	14
TGTGCCAGCAGTTCGCCCCTATCCGGGTACGGCTACACCTTC	CASSSPLSGYGYTF	-	many	TRBJ1-2	TRBV27	14
TGTGCCAGCAGTTTAAGGGGGAATGGGGCCAACGTCCTGACTTTC	CASSLRGNGANVLTF	-	many	TRBJ2-6	TRBV12-3/TRBV12-4	15
TGTGCCACCAGTGAACCCGGGACACCATATAGCAATCAGCCCCAGCATTTT	CATSEPGTPYSNQPQHF	-	many	TRBJ1-5	TRBV24-1	17
TGTGCCAGCAGCTTAGATTGGGCGTTTCAGCCCCAGCATTTT	CASSLDWAFQPQHF	-	once	TRBJ1-5	TRBV7-2	14
TGTGCCAGCAGCTTCGGGCTTACCGGGGAGCTGTTTTTT	CASSFGLTGELFF	-	many	TRBJ2-2	TRBV7-2	13
TGTGCCATCAGTGAGTCGAGGGACCCTTTGCTAGCGGGGTCCGGGGAGCTGTTTTTT	CAISESRDPLLAGSGELFF	TRBD2	many	TRBJ2-2	TRBV10-3	19
TGCAGATACAGGGAGGACTATGGCTACACCTTC	CRYREDYGYTF	-	many	TRBJ1-2	TRBV20-1	11
TGTGCCAGCAGTATGGGACTCTCTGGAAACACCATATATTTT	CASSMGLSGNTIYF	-	-	TRBJ1-3	TRBV12-3/TRBV12-4	14
TGTGCCAGCAGTAAACAATCACCCCTGAACACTGAAGCTTTCTTT	CASSKQSPLNTEAFF	-	-	TRBJ1-1	TRBV6-1	15
TGCGCCAGCACCGCTGTGGGCGGTTCACCCCTCCACTTT	CASTAVGGSPLHF	-	few	TRBJ1-6	TRBV5-1	13
TGCAGTGCTAGAGAGAGTCCTGGGAAAGTGACCCAGTACTTC	CSARESPGKVTQYF	-	few	TRBJ2-5	TRBV20-1	14
TGCAGCGTTACGGCAGCGGGGCGCTATGGCTACACCTTC	CSVTAAGRYGYTF	-	many	TRBJ1-2	TRBV29-1	13
TGTGCCAGCAGCCCTGGGGGAGCGAATGGCTACACCTTC	CASSPGGANGYTF	-	few	TRBJ1-2	TRBV7-9	13
TGTGCCATCAGTGAGCTCCGGGGTATGGAGGGCTACACCTTC	CAISELRGMEGYTF	-	few	TRBJ1-2	TRBV10-3	14
TGTGCCAGCAGTGAAGTGGGACTAGCGGGGGGAAGAGAGACCCAGTACTTC	CASSEVGLAGGRETQYF	TRBD2	-	TRBJ2-5	TRBV6-1	17
TGTGCCAGCAGGAAGACAGGGAGTGTCAATCAGCCCCAGCATTTT	CASRKTGSVNQPQHF	TRBD1	many	TRBJ1-5	TRBV12-3/TRBV12-4	15
TGTGCCAGCAGTGAACAGAGTCGCTACACCTTC	CASSEQSRYTF	-	few	TRBJ1-2	TRBV6-4	11
TGCAGCGTTACCGGACAGGGGAACACTGAAGCTTTCTTT	CSVTGQGNTEAFF	TRBD1	many	TRBJ1-1	TRBV29-1	13
TGTGCCAGCAGGGCTAGCGGGGCACCCCTTTGGGAGCAGTACTTC	CASRASGAPLWEQYF	TRBD2	few	TRBJ2-7	TRBV5-4	15
TGTGCCAGCAAGGCCCAGGGGCAAGAGACCCAGTACTTC	CASKAQGQETQYF	-	many	TRBJ2-5	TRBV12-3/TRBV12-4	13
TGTGCCAGCAGTCGGCGGACAGGGGGCGCGGGGCCCTATAATCAGCCCCAGCATTTT	CASSRRTGGAGPYNQPQHF	TRBD1	-	TRBJ1-5	TRBV6-2/TRBV6-3	19
TGTGCCAGCAGTTGGGGACAGGGGGCGGTTGTTCAGCCCCAGCATTTT	CASSWGQGAVVQPQHF	TRBD1	many	TRBJ1-5	TRBV6-5	16
TGTGCCAGCAGGGGTTTGGGGGGGGCCTACAATGAGCAGTTCTTC	CASRGLGGAYNEQFF	TRBD2	-	TRBJ2-1	TRBV11-2	15
TGTGCCAGCAAAGTGGGGGCCGACAAGGGCTACACCTTC	CASKVGADKGYTF	-	-	TRBJ1-2	TRBV2	13
TGCAGTGCTACAGGGTCGGGAACTGAAGCTTTCTTT	CSATGSGTEAFF	-	few	TRBJ1-1	TRBV20-1	12
TGTGCCAGCAGTTTATTGGGGACAGGGTATGAGACCCAGTACTTC	CASSLLGTGYETQYF	TRBD1	many	TRBJ2-5	TRBV12-3/TRBV12-4	15
TGTGCCAGTAGTAAGTCGTCGGGGGAAATGAACACTGAAGCTTTCTTT	CASSKSSGEMNTEAFF	-	many	TRBJ1-1	TRBV19	16
TGTGCCAGCAGGGAGGGAACAAATAGCCCCTACGAGCAGTACTTC	CASREGTNSPYEQYF	-	many	TRBJ2-7	TRBV6-2/TRBV6-3	15
TGTGCCAGCAGCCCAGGCTGGGGCCGAGAGACCCAGTACTTC	CASSPGWGRETQYF	-	many	TRBJ2-5	TRBV7-2	14
TGTGCCAGCAGCCCCTGGAGGAGCCTGGGCACTGAAGCTTTCTTT	CASSPWRSLGTEAFF	-	-	TRBJ1-1	TRBV11-3	15
TGCAGTGCAAGATCACAGGGACCCTATGGCTACACCTTC	CSARSQGPYGYTF	-	many	TRBJ1-2	TRBV20-1	13
TGCGCCAGCAGCTTGGTTCCGGATTCCTCTGGAAACACCATATATTTT	CASSLVPDSSGNTIYF	-	many	TRBJ1-3	TRBV5-1	16
TGTGCTAGTGGACACAGTAACTATGGCTACACCTTC	CASGHSNYGYTF	-	-	TRBJ1-2	TRBV12-5	12
TGCAGTGCTAGAGATCAGACAACGAACACTGAAGCTTTCTTT	CSARDQTTNTEAFF	-	many	TRBJ1-1	TRBV20-1	14
TGCAGTGCTAGAGATCTTGCGGACCAAGAGACCCAGTACTTC	CSARDLADQETQYF	-	many	TRBJ2-5	TRBV20-1	14
TGCGCCAGCAGCCCCATAGTCGGCTACGAGCAGTACTTC	CASSPIVGYEQYF	-	many	TRBJ2-7	TRBV4-1	13
TGTGCCAGCAGCCAAGTTACGGGTGGGGCGCCTTTCTTT	CASSQVTGGAPFF	-	few	TRBJ1-1	TRBV3-1	13
TGTGCCAGCAGCTTCTCGATTGGGGAGGCCCAGTACTTC	CASSFSIGEAQYF	-	few	TRBJ2-5	TRBV5-4	13
TGTGCCAGCAGTTCGGGACAGCGTCGGGAGCAGTACTTC	CASSSGQRREQYF	TRBD1	-	TRBJ2-7	TRBV28	13